The T cell receptor (beta chain) described here comes from a study of T cell clonotyping in hematopoietic cell transplantation. This table comes from immunoSEQ multiplex PCR, and its TCRdb copy is limited to in-frame clones, with some not included. Among 13,000 to 15,000 clones listed, roughly 94% were seen once. Trimming removed 8 bases at V and 1 base at J, with 7 bases between. CDR1 SNHLY and CDR2 FYNNEI come from the germline V gene. The CDR3 is 12 amino acids. This receptor was taken from a male patient aged 55 to 69 who had an allogeneic stem cell transplant from an unrelated donor, so the T cells may come from the graft donor. Some clones in this sample may be carry-over from other donors' samples. This chain links TRBV2 with TRBJ2-3; D perhaps matches TRBD1 (5 bases). The sequencing used PBMCs, collected 30 days after allogeneic stem cell transplant. The CDR3 spells CASLQGTDTQYF. CDR3 coding DNA: TGTGCCAGCTTACAGGGCACAGATACGCAGTATTTT. Combining the CDR3 with reference TRBV2 and TRBJ2-3 gives the whole variable domain EPEVTQTPSHQVTQMGQEVILRCVPISNHLYFYWYRQILGQKVEFLVSFYNNEISEKSEIFDDQFSVERPDGSNFTLKIRSTKLEDSAMYFCASLQGTDTQYFGPGTRLTVL.